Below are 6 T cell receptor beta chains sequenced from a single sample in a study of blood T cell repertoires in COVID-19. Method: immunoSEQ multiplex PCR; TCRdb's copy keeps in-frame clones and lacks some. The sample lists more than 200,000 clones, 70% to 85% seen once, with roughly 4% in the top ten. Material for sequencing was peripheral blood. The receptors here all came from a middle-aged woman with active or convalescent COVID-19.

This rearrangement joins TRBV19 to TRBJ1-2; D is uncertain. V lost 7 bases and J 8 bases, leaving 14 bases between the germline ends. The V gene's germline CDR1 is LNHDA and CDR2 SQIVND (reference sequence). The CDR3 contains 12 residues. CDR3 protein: CASTRSPLGYTF. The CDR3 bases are TGTGCCAGTACCCGGTCTCCCCTCGGCTACACCTTC.

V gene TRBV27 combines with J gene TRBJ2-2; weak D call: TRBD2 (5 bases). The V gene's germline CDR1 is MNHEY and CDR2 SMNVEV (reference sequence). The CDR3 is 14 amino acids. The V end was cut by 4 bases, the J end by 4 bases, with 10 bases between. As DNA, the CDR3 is TGTGCCAGCAGTTGGGCCCGGGGCACCGGGGAGCTGTTTTTT. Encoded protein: CASSWARGTGELFF.

The CDR3 bases are TGTGCCAGCAGCCTTGGAGGAAAGAGGGGGGGTGAGCAGTTCTTC. Protein product: CASSLGGKRGGEQFF. This chain joins TRBV5-6 and TRBJ2-1; TRBD2 might be the D (7 bases). CDR3 length: 15 residues. V was clipped by 4 bases and J by 9 bases, with 20 bases between them. CDR1 SGHDT and CDR2 YYEEEE come from the germline V gene.

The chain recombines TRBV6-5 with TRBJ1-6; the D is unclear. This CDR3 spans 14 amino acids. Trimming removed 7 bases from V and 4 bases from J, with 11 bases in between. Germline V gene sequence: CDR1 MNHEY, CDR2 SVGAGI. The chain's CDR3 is CASNSAGYNSPLHF. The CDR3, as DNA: TGTGCCAGCAACTCCGCGGGTTATAATTCACCCCTCCACTTT.

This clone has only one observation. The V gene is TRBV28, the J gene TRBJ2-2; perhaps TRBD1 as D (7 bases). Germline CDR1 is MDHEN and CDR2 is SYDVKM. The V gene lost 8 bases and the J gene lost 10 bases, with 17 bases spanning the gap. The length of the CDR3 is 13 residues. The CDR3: CASLGGGEEELFF. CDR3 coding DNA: TGTGCCAGCTTAGGAGGGGGCGAAGAGGAGCTGTTTTTT. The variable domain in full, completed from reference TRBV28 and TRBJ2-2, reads DVKVTQSSRYLVKRTGEKVFLECVQDMDHENMFWYRQDPGLGLRLIYFSYDVKMKEKGDIPEGYSVSREKKERFSLILESASTNQTSMYLCASLGGGEEELFFGEGSRLTVL.

The DNA for the CDR3 is TGTGCCACCAGAAGCAGCGGGGGACCAGATACGCAGTATTTT. Amino acids: CATRSSGGPDTQYF. The V and J genes are TRBV24-1 and TRBJ2-3; 8 bases fit TRBD2. Germline loops: CDR1 KGHDR, CDR2 SFDVKD. There are 14 residues in the CDR3. V shed 7 bases and J 4 bases; nucleotides not matched to a gene: 6.